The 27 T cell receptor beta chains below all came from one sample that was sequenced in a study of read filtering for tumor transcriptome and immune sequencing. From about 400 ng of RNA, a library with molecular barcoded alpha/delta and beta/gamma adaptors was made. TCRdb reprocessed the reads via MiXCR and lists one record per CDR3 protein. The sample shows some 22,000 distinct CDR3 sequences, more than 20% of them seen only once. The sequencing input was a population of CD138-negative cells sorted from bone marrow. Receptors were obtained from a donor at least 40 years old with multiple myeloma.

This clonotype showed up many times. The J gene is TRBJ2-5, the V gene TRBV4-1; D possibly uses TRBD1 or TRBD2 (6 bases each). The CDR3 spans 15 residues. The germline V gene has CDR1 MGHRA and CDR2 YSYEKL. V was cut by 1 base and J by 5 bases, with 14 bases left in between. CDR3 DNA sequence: TGCGCCAGCAGCCAAGCTCCGGGGGCAGGGGAGACCCAGTACTTC. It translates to CASSQAPGAGETQYF.

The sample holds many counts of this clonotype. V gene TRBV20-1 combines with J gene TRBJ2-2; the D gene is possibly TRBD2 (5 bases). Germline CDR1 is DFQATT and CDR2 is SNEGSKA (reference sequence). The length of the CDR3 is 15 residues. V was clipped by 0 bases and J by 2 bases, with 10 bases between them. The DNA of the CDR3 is TGCAGTGCTAGAGAGCACAGCGGTAACACCGGGGAGCTGTTTTTT. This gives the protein CSAREHSGNTGELFF.

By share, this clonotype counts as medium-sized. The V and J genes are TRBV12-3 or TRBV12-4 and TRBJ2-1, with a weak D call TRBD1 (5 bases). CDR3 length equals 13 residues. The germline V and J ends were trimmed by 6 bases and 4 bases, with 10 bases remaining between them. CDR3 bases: TGTGCCAGCAGGGGGCGGTCGTACAATGAGCAGTTCTTC. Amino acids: CASRGRSYNEQFF.

Here the CDR3 reads CASSLFGGRDYEQYF. In DNA, the CDR3 is TGTGCCAGCAGTTTGTTCGGGGGGCGCGACTACGAGCAGTACTTC. The rearrangement uses TRBV28 and TRBJ2-7; weak D call: TRBD2 (7 bases). V gave up 3 bases and J gave up 3 bases, with 15 bases separating them. The CDR3 length is 15 residues. Per germline, CDR1 MDHEN and CDR2 SYDVKM.

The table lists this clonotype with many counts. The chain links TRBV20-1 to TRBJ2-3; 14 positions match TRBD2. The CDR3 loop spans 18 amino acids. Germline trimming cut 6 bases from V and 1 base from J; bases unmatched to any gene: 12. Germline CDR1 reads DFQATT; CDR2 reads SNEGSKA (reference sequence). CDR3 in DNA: TGCAGTGCCCCCTTCCGACTAGCGGGAGGGTGGGGCACAGATACGCAGTATTTT. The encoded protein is CSAPFRLAGGWGTDTQYF.

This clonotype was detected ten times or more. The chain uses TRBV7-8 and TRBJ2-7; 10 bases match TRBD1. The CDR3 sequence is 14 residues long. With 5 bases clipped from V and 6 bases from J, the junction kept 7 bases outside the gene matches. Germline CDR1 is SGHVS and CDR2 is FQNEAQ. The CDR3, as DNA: TGTGCCAGCAGCCCATGGGACAGGGGCAGCGAGCAGTACTTC. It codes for CASSPWDRGSEQYF. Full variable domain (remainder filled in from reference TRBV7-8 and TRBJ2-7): GAGVSQSPRYKVAKRGQDVALRCDPISGHVSLFWYQQALGQGPEFLTYFQNEAQLDKSGLPSDRFFAERPEGSVSTLKIQRTQQEDSAVYLCASSPWDRGSEQYFGPGTRLTVT.

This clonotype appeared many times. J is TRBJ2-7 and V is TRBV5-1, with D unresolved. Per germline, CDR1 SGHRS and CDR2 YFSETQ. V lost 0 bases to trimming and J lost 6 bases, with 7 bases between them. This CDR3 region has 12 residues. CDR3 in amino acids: CASSLAFREQYF. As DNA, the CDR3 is TGCGCCAGCAGCTTGGCGTTCCGCGAGCAGTACTTC.

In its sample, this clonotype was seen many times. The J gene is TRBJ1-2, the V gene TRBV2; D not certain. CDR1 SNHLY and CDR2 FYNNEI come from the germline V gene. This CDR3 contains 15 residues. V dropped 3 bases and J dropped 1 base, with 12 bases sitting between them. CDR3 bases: TGTGCCAGCAGTGACGGCATGAGGATTAACTATGGCTACACCTTC. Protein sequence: CASSDGMRINYGYTF.

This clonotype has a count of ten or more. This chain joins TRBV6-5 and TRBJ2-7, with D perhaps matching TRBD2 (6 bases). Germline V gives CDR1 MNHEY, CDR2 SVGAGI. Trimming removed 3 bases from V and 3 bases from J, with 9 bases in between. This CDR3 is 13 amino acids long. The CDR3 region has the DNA TGTGCCAGCAGTTATCGGGAGCTCTACGAGCAGTACTTC. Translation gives CASSYRELYEQYF.

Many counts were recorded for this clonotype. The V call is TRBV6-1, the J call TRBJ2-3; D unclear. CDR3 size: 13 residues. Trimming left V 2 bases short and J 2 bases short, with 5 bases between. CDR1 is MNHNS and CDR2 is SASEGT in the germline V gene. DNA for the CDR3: TGTGCCAGCAGTGAAACTTACACAGATACGCAGTATTTT. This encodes CASSETYTDTQYF.

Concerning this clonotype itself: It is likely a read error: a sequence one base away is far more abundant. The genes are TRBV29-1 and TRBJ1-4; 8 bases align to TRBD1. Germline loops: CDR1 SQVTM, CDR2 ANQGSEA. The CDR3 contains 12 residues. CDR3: CSVEQGADTQCF. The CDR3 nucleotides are TGCAGCGTTGAGCAGGGGGCAGATACGCAGTGTTTT.

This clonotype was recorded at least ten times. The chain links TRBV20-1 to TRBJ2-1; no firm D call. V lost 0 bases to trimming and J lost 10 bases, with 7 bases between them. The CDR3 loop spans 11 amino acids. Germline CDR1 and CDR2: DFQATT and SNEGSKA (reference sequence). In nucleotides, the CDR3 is TGCAGTGCTAGAGATGAACGGGAGCAGTTCTTC. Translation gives CSARDEREQFF.

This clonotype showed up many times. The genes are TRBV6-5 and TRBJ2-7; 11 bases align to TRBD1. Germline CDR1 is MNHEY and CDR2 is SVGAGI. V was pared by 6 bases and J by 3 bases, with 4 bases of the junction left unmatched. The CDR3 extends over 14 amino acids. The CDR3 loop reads CASRLGQGVYEQYF. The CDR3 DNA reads TGTGCCAGCAGGTTGGGACAGGGGGTCTACGAGCAGTACTTC.

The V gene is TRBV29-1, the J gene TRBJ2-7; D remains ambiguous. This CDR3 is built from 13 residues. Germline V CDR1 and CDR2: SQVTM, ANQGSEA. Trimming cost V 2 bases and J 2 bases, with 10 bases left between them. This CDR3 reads CSVESPNPYEQYF. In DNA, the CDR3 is TGCAGCGTTGAATCCCCGAACCCCTACGAGCAGTACTTC.

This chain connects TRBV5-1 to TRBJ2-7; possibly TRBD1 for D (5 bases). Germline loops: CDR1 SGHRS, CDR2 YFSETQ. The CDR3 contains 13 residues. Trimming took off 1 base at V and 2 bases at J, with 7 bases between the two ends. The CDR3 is CASSLTGTYEQYF. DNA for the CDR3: TGCGCCAGCAGCTTGACAGGTACCTACGAGCAGTACTTC.

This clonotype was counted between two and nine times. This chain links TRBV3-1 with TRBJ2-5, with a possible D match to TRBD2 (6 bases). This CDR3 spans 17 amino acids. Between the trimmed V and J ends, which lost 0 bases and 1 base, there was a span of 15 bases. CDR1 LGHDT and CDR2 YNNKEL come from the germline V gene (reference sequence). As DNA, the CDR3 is TGTGCCAGCAGCCAAGAGATCGGGGGTCCGATCCAAGAGACCCAGTACTTC. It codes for CASSQEIGGPIQETQYF.

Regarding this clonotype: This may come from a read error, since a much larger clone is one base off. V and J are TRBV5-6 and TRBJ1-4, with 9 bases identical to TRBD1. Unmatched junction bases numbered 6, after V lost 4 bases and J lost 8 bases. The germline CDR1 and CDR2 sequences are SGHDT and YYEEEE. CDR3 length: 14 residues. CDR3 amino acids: CASSPGTGQEKLFF. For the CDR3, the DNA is TGTGCCAGCAGCCCCGGGACAGGGCAAGAAAAACTGTTTTTT.

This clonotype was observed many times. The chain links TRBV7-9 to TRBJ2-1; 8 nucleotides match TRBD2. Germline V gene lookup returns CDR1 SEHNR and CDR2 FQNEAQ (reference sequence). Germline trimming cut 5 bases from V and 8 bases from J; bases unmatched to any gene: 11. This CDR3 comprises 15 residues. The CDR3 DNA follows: TGTGCCAGCAGCACATACCTAAGCGGGAGAGATGAGCAGTTCTTC. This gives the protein CASSTYLSGRDEQFF. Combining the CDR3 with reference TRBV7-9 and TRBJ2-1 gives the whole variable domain DTGVSQNPRHKITKRGQNVTFRCDPISEHNRLYWYRQTLGQGPEFLTYFQNEAQLEKSRLLSDRFSAERPKGSFSTLEIQRTEQGDSAMYLCASSTYLSGRDEQFFGPGTRLTVL.

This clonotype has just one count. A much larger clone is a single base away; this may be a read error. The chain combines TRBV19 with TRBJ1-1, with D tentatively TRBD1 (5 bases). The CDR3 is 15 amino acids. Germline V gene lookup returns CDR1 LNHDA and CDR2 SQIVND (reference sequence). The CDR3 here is CASSLDPGTNTEAFF. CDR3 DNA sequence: TGTGCCAGTAGTTTAGACCCAGGGACGAACACTGAAGCTTTCTTT. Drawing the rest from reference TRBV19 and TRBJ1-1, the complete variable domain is DGGITQSPKYLFRKEGQNVTLSCEQNLNHDAMYWYRQDPGQGLRLIYYSQIVNDFQKGDIAEGYSVSREKKESFPLTVTSAQKNPTAFYLCASSLDPGTNTEAFFGQGTRLTVV.

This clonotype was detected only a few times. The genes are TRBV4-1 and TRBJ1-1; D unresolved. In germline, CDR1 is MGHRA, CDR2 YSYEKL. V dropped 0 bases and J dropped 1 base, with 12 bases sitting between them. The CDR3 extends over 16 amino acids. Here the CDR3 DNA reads TGCGCCAGCAGCCAAGATAGGTCGGTCTGGAACACTGAAGCTTTCTTT. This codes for CASSQDRSVWNTEAFF.

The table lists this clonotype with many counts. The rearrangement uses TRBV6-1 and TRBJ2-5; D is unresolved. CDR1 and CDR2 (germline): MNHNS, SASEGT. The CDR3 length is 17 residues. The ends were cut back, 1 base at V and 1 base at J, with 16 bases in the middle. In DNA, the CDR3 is TGTGCCAGCAGTGAAGACTGGTTCGTCTCCTCCCAAGAGACCCAGTACTTC. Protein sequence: CASSEDWFVSSQETQYF.

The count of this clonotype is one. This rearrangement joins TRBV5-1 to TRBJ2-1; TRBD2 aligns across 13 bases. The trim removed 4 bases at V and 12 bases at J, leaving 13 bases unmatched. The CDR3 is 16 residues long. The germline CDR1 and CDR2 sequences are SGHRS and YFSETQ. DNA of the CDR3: TGCGCCAGCAGCGCTAACGGACTAGCGGGAGACGATTGGCAGTTCTTC. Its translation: CASSANGLAGDDWQFF.

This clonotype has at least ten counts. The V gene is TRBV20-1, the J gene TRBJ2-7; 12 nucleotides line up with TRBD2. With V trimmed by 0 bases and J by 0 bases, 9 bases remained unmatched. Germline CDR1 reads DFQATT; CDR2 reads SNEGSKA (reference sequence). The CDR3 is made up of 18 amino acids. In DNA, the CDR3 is TGCAGTGCTAGAGATCACCCGGGACTAGCGGGCTTCTCCTACGAGCAGTACTTC. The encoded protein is CSARDHPGLAGFSYEQYF.

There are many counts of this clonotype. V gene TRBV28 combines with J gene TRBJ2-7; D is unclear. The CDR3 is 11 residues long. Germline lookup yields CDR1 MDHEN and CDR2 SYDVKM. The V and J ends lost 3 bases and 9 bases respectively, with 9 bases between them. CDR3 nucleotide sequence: TGTGCCAGCAGTTTTCAAGGTGGGCAGTACTTC. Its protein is CASSFQGGQYF.

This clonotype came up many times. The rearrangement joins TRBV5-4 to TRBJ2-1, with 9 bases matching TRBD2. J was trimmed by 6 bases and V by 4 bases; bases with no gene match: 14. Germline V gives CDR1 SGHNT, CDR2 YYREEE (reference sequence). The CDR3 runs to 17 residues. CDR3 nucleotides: TGTGCCAGCAGCCCGGACTCTAGCGGGAAAAAAATCAATGAGCAGTTCTTC. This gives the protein CASSPDSSGKKINEQFF. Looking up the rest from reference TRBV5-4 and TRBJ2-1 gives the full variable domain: ETGVTQSPTHLIKTRGQQVTLRCSSQSGHNTVSWYQQALGQGPQFIFQYYREEENGRGNFPPRFSGLQFPNYSSELNVNALELDDSALYLCASSPDSSGKKINEQFFGPGTRLTVL.

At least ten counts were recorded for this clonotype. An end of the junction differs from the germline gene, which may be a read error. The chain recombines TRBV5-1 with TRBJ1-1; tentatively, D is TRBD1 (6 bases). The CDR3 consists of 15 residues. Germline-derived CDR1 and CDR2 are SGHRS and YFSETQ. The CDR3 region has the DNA TGCGCCAGCAGCTTGGCCACAGGGATGAATACTGAAGCTTTCTTT. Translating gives CASSLATGMNTEAFF.

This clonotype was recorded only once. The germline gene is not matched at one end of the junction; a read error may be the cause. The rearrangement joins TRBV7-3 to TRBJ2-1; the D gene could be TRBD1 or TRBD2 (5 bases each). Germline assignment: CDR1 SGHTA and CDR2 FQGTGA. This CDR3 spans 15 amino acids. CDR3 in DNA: TGTGCCAGCAGCTCGGGGCAGAAGGCCTACAATGGGCAGTTCTTC. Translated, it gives CASSSGQKAYNGQFF. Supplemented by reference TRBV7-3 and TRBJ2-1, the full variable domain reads GAGVSQTPSNKVTEKGKYVELRCDPISGHTALYWYRQSLGQGPEFLIYFQGTGAADDSGLPNDRFFAVRPEGSVSTLKIQRTERGDSAVYLCASSSGQKAYNGQFFGPGTRLTVL.